This T cell receptor beta chain was sequenced during a study of T cells in Graves' hyperthyroidism and ophthalmopathy (dated by TCRdb to between 2018 and 2020). About the study as a whole: Peripheral blood samples were taken at the time of initial diagnosis, prior to any treatment. TCR Vbeta CDR3 sequencing of 130 to 150 peripheral blood samples (over 40 ophthalmopathy, 75 or so hyperthyroidism and some 17 progressor patients) is reported in the paper. Prospective prediction of ophthalmopathy was tested in an independent validation cohort consisting of about 19 hyperthyroidism patients and about 17 patients who later progressed to ophthalmopathy. The 80 to 100 discovery patients were randomly divided into training and test sets at a 7:3 ratio. After blood sampling, hyperthyroidism patients were treated with methimazole at a starting dose of 30 mg daily, and ophthalmopathy patients were treated with high-dose intravenous methylprednisolone. The study also compared thyroid tissue and blood T-cell repertoires from more than five Graves' hyperthyroidism patients. TCR V-J signatures able to tell the groups apart were searched for in a discovery cohort of some 100 patients, of whom about 40 had Graves' ophthalmopathy and about 60 had stable Graves' hyperthyroidism.

TCR beta CDR3 regions were amplified from RNA transcripts. A first-round RT-PCR of the TCR CDR3 used the HTBI primer set with the Qiagen OneStep RT-PCR kit. Libraries were constructed in a second round of multiplex PCR, after which size selection and purification were carried out. Paired-end sequencing of the libraries was performed with 100 bp reads on an Illumina HiSeq2000. The published analysis was carried out like this. Raw data were processed with SOAPnuke, discarding reads with adapters, uncalled bases, mean Phred below 15, or no exact constant-primer or identifier match. COPE v1.2.5 was used to merge the high-quality paired reads, and each unique nucleotide sequence was defined as a clonotype. MiTCR v1.1 was used to align clonotypes to the IMGT TRBV, TRBD and TRBJ reference segments. Only V-J combinations with frequency above 0.0001, covering 99% to 99.2% of repertoires, were analysed. The TCS score was defined as F50 (clonal expansion) divided by E x V (chaos), with BLOSUM62-based TCRdist calculated between CDR3 peptides within each V-J. Welch's t-statistics and random forest reduced around 510 V-J features to roughly 13, which were used in a naive Bayes classifier (R e1071). TCRdb reran the public reads through fastp at Q25 and MiXCR, keeping productive beta chains. Entries are consolidated by CDR3 protein sequence, retaining the most common genes and DNA. In this record, the V and J calls reflect TCRdb's handling and not the investigators' own analysis. The sample table holds fewer than 550,000 distinct CDR3 sequences, of which about 24% were seen once. Of the sample, approximately 10% falls within the top ten clones.

This clonotype was counted ten times or more. Its antigen is currently not known. No base-level quality is on record; no much larger clone is a single base apart. In the ophthalmopathy patients, disease was moderately to severely active, with a Clinical Activity Score of 3 or more, a NOSPECS grade of 4 or more, and a duration of less than 3 months. Any patient with an uncontrolled infection, another autoimmune disease, pregnancy or lactation was excluded. Clinical symptoms, serum thyroxine and TRAb, thyroid ultrasound, and orbital computed tomography formed the basis for the diagnoses. PBMCs were separated from 10 ml of fresh peripheral blood using Ficoll-Paque density gradient centrifugation. Total RNA was extracted with Trizol reagent, and quality was checked on an Agilent 2100 Bioanalyzer. In the germline V gene (reference sequence), CDR1 corresponds to GTSNPN and CDR2 to SVGIG. Trimming removed 4 bases from V and 2 bases from J, leaving 9 bases between the germline ends. Spanning cysteine to phenylalanine, the CDR3 consists of 13 amino acids. Of all the DNA, just the CDR3 is kept, 39 bases in frame from base 1.

Here is what the overall study found, with its caveats: Ophthalmopathy was separated from stable hyperthyroidism by a 13 V-J signature model, with about 88% sensitivity and about 84% specificity obtained in cross-validation and 80%/75% obtained in testing. No statistical method was used to set the sample size in advance, and investigators knew the group allocation. Most expanded thyroid clonotypes (frequency above 0.001) were also detected in blood, suggesting blood repertoires may reflect thyroid immune responses. In validation, progression to ophthalmopathy was predicted by the model with almost 71% sensitivity and roughly 72% specificity, a median of roughly 6.4 months before onset.

The rearrangement joined TRBV30 to TRBJ1-5; the D segment could be TRBD1, given 5 matching bases. The TCR originated in a woman aged 25 to 39 with Graves' ophthalmopathy. The sample consisted of blood. The CDR3 region has the sequence CAWNGGGNQPQHF. The DNA sequence follows: TGTGCCTGGAACGGGGGGGGCAATCAGCCCCAGCATTTT.